This T cell receptor beta chain emerged from a study of blood T cell repertoires in COVID-19. The overall study: Donors in the United States, Italy and Spain gave samples during acute or convalescent COVID-19. Sample material is recorded as cDNA or gDNA derived from T cells, B-cell-depleted T cells, or PBMCs.

V was clipped by 6 bases and J by 8 bases, with 14 bases between them. CDR1 LNHDA and CDR2 SQIVND come from the germline V gene (reference sequence). The CDR3 loop spans 13 amino acids. Per the original data handling: Cell counts per sample came from amplifying reference gene primers. The repertoire was sequenced with immunoSEQ multiplex PCR; TCRdb's copy has only in-frame clones and lacks some. V, J and clone size are taken as reported in that table, and D and trimming were inferred from the DNA itself. Of about 150,000 clones in the sample, roughly nine tenths were seen once. The chain uses TRBV19 and TRBJ1-3; weak D call: TRBD1 (5 bases). The TCR was taken from a man in his fifties or sixties with acute or convalescent COVID-19. Material: peripheral blood. CDR3: CASSQRGGDTIYF. The CDR3 nucleotides read TGTGCCAGTAGCCAACGCGGGGGAGACACCATATATTTT.